Below, 25 T cell receptor beta chains from the same sample are listed, as sequenced in a study of blood T cell repertoires in COVID-19. The method was immunoSEQ multiplex PCR; TCRdb's version includes in-frame clones alone and lacks a portion of them. The repertoire holds about 190,000 clones, about 89% seen once, with roughly 6.7% in the top ten. The material sequenced was peripheral blood. The receptors were sampled from a man aged 40-49 years with acute or convalescent COVID-19.

The J gene is TRBJ2-2, the V gene TRBV5-1, with TRBD1 identical over 7 bases. Germline V lookup: CDR1 SGHRS, CDR2 YFSETQ. After removal of 4 bases from V and 6 bases from J, the junction contained 12 bases not matched to a gene. The CDR3 spans 16 residues. CDR3 nucleotide sequence: TGCGCCAGCAGCGCCGGGACAGTGTCGATCCCCGGGGAGCTGTTTTTT. It is translated as CASSAGTVSIPGELFF.

The chain combines TRBV27 with TRBJ2-2, with TRBD2 as a possible D gene (6 bases). The CDR3 has 16 residues. The germline V gene encodes CDR1 MNHEY and CDR2 SMNVEV (reference sequence). V lost 5 bases and J 0 bases, leaving 13 bases between the germline ends. The CDR3 sequence is CASSLLGGANTGELFF. The CDR3 DNA reads as TGTGCCAGCAGTCTCCTCGGGGGTGCGAACACCGGGGAGCTGTTTTTT.

The chain is built from TRBV11-2 and TRBJ1-1; 9 nucleotides agree with TRBD1. CDR3 length equals 19 residues. Germline CDR1 reads SGHAT; CDR2 reads FQNNGV. The V and J ends lost 0 bases and 0 bases, in that order; junction bases with no gene match: 11. For the CDR3, the DNA is TGTGCCAGCAGCTTAGATCGTTTGCACAGGGGGCGAATGAACACTGAAGCTTTCTTT. Translation: CASSLDRLHRGRMNTEAFF.

J is TRBJ1-2 and V is TRBV6-6, with 9 bases identical to TRBD1. The germline CDR1 and CDR2 sequences are MNHNY and SVGAGI (reference sequence). V trimming: 6 bases; J trimming: 8 bases; junction bases outside the gene matches: 16. The CDR3 totals 16 residues. The CDR3 is CASRSPNRDRVTGYTF. CDR3 DNA: TGTGCCAGCAGATCCCCTAACCGGGACAGGGTTACGGGCTACACCTTC.

The rearrangement joins TRBV6-2 or TRBV6-3 to TRBJ1-1; the D gene is possibly TRBD1 (6 bases). The CDR3 contains 14 residues. The germline V and J ends were trimmed by 2 bases and 5 bases, with 12 bases remaining between them. Germline V lookup: CDR1 MNHEY, CDR2 SVGEGT. The chain's CDR3 is CASSYAQGRTEAFF. The CDR3 DNA reads TGTGCCAGCAGTTACGCCCAGGGGCGTACTGAAGCTTTCTTT.

This chain connects TRBV2 to TRBJ1-2; tentatively, D is TRBD1 (5 bases). CDR1 SNHLY and CDR2 FYNNEI come from the germline V gene. V was trimmed by 6 bases and J by 4 bases, leaving 15 bases between them. CDR3 length: 14 residues. CDR3 sequence: CASRSLGGGYGYTF. As DNA, the CDR3 is TGTGCCAGCAGGTCCCTGGGGGGGGGCTATGGCTACACCTTC.

The chain employs TRBV21-1 and TRBJ2-7; TRBD2, the table's D call, was not compared with the DNA. TRBV21-1 is a known pseudogene. The CDR3 has 15 amino acids. The CDR3: CASSKVSVWSYEQYF. In nucleotides, the CDR3 is TGTGCCAGCAGCAAAGTAAGCGTTTGGTCCTACGAGCAGTACTTC.

The chain carries TRBV3-1 (or the pseudogene TRBV3-2) and TRBJ2-5; TRBD2 agrees at 8 bases. The CDR3 consists of 15 residues. From germline, CDR1 is LGHDT and CDR2 YNNKEL (reference sequence). V trimming: 1 base; J trimming: 7 bases; junction bases outside the gene matches: 8. The CDR3 nucleotides are TGTGCCAGCAGCCAAGCGGGCGCGGGGGGCGGGACCCAGTACTTC. As protein: CASSQAGAGGGTQYF.

The V call is TRBV19, the J call TRBJ1-6; TRBD1 matches at 9 bases. CDR1 and CDR2 (germline): LNHDA, SQIVND (reference sequence). V was pared by 6 bases and J by 7 bases, with 4 bases of the junction left unmatched. CDR3 length equals 14 residues. CDR3: CASRTGQGNSPLHF. CDR3 nucleotide sequence: TGTGCCAGTAGGACGGGACAGGGAAATTCACCCCTCCACTTT.

There are a few counts of this clone. The chain uses TRBV12-3 or TRBV12-4 and TRBJ1-3, with 10 bases aligning to TRBD1. The CDR3 spans 12 residues. After removal of 10 bases from V and 6 bases from J, the junction contained 3 bases not matched to a gene. CDR3 DNA sequence: TGTGCCACGGGACAGGGGTCAAACACCATATATTTT. Translation: CATGQGSNTIYF.

The chain employs TRBV11-3 and TRBJ1-5; 9 nucleotides agree with TRBD1. J gave up 6 bases and V 2 bases, and 5 bases lay outside the gene matches. This CDR3 comprises 15 residues. Germline CDR1 is SGHNT and CDR2 is YENEEA. This chain's CDR3 is CASSLKQGASQPQHF. The DNA of the CDR3 is TGTGCCAGCAGCTTAAAACAGGGGGCTAGTCAGCCCCAGCATTTT.

This rearrangement joins TRBV5-1 to TRBJ1-2, with D possibly matching TRBD1 (5 bases). CDR3 length equals 16 residues. The ends were cut back, 0 bases at V and 4 bases at J, with 16 bases in the middle. CDR1 is SGHRS, CDR2 YFSETQ, per germline. The DNA of the CDR3 is TGCGCCAGCAGCTTGGCCGGGTCAGGGAGGACCTATGGCTACACCTTC. This sequence encodes CASSLAGSGRTYGYTF.

This clone was counted once. The CDR3 coding sequence is TGTGCCAGCAGCCCCGGGACAGCCTTCTACGAGCAGTACTTC. It yields the protein CASSPGTAFYEQYF. The chain employs TRBV11-1 and TRBJ2-7; 7 bases are shared with TRBD1. This CDR3 spans 14 amino acids. With V trimmed by 5 bases and J by 3 bases, 7 bases remained unmatched. Germline loops: CDR1 SGHAT, CDR2 FQDESV (reference sequence). Combining the CDR3 with reference TRBV11-1 and TRBJ2-7 gives the whole variable domain EAEVAQSPRYKITEKSQAVAFWCDPISGHATLYWYRQILGQGPELLVQFQDESVVDDSQLPKDRFSAERLKGVDSTLKIQPAELGDSAMYLCASSPGTAFYEQYFGPGTRLTVT.

The V and J genes are TRBV27 and TRBJ1-1; D is perhaps TRBD1 (5 bases). Germline V gives CDR1 MNHEY, CDR2 SMNVEV (reference sequence). Trimming left V 2 bases short and J 7 bases short, with 14 bases between. This CDR3 region has 14 residues. As DNA, the CDR3 is TGTGCCAGCAGTTTAAACTACCAGGGTAGTGAAGCTTTCTTT. This encodes CASSLNYQGSEAFF.

The V call is TRBV4-2, the J call TRBJ2-7; 8 positions match TRBD1. CDR1 and CDR2 from the germline V gene are LGHNA and YNFKEQ. The CDR3 spans 18 residues. V lost 4 bases, J lost 3 bases, and 17 bases stayed unmatched. CDR3: CASSRSPQGQGLIYEQYF. CDR3 in DNA: TGTGCCAGCAGCCGATCTCCCCAAGGACAGGGATTGATCTACGAGCAGTACTTC.

V gene TRBV2 combines with J gene TRBJ1-2, with 7 bases that match TRBD1. Trimming took 8 bases from V and 8 from J; bases not matched to a gene: 17. Germline assignment: CDR1 SNHLY and CDR2 FYNNEI. There are 15 residues in the CDR3. The CDR3 spells CASRPLKQGRRGYTF. For the CDR3, the DNA is TGTGCCAGCCGACCGCTAAAACAGGGGCGGCGCGGCTACACCTTC.

The chain has TRBV3-1 (or the pseudogene TRBV3-2) and TRBJ1-2, with 8 bases matching TRBD1. V gave up 0 bases and J gave up 6 bases; unmatched junction bases: 6. CDR1 and CDR2 (germline): LGHDT, YNNKEL (reference sequence). There are 15 residues in the CDR3. The CDR3: CASSQDATGGNGYTF. The CDR3 DNA reads as TGTGCCAGCAGCCAAGATGCCACAGGGGGGAATGGCTACACCTTC.

J is TRBJ2-2 and V is TRBV7-2, with 7 bases fitting TRBD2. Trimming removed 5 bases from V and 3 bases from J; junction bases left unmatched: 6. The CDR3 is 15 amino acids. CDR1 is SGHTA, CDR2 FQGNSA, per germline. Here the CDR3 reads CASSPGLGDTGELFF. The CDR3, as DNA: TGTGCCAGCAGCCCAGGACTAGGTGACACCGGGGAGCTGTTTTTT.

This chain uses TRBV18 with TRBJ1-1; D call uncertain. The CDR3 consists of 15 residues. With 0 bases removed from V and 2 bases from J, the gap between germline ends came to 10 bases. The germline gives CDR1 KGHSH, CDR2 LQKENI. The CDR3 DNA reads TGTGCCAGCTCACCACCTCGGGGATCTAACACTGAAGCTTTCTTT. Protein sequence: CASSPPRGSNTEAFF.

The chain carries TRBV27 and TRBJ2-1, with D tentatively TRBD2 (5 bases). Germline CDR1 and CDR2: MNHEY and SMNVEV (reference sequence). The CDR3 runs to 13 residues. V was trimmed by 7 bases and J by 9 bases, leaving 16 bases between them. The CDR3 DNA reads TGTGCCAGCAAAGGAGGCGCCGGCGGTGAGCAGTTCTTC. This codes for CASKGGAGGEQFF.

This sequence joins TRBV15 and TRBJ1-5, with 8 bases fitting TRBD1. CDR1 and CDR2 (germline): LNHNV, YYDKDF (reference sequence). V lost 3 bases to trimming and J lost 7 bases; unmatched junction nucleotides: 8. The length of the CDR3 is 15 residues. The CDR3 bases are TGTGCCACCAGCAGGGACAGGGCGGTGGGCCAGCCCCAGCATTTT. Encoded protein: CATSRDRAVGQPQHF.

The rearrangement links TRBV12-3 or TRBV12-4 to TRBJ2-5, with TRBD1 matching 9 bases. The V and J ends lost 6 bases and 3 bases, in that order; junction bases with no gene match: 2. The CDR3 covers 13 residues. CDR3 nucleotide sequence: TGTGCCAGCAGGCGGACAGGGGAAGAGACCCAGTACTTC. This encodes CASRRTGEETQYF.

This sequence joins TRBV7-2 and TRBJ2-7; TRBD2 aligns across 8 bases. The CDR3 totals 16 residues. Looked up from germline, CDR1 is SGHTA and CDR2 is FQGNSA. V lost 0 bases and J lost 3; bases outside the gene matches: 7. CDR3 bases: TGTGCCAGCAGCTTAGCGCAACTAGCGGACTACTACGAGCAGTACTTC. It translates to CASSLAQLADYYEQYF.

This clone was counted a single time. The chain is built from TRBV7-3 and TRBJ1-6; no definite D call. This CDR3 is 13 amino acids long. V was trimmed by 1 base and J by 10 bases, leaving 8 bases between them. CDR1 is SGHTA and CDR2 is FQGTGA in the germline V gene. CDR3 coding DNA: TGTGCCAGCAGCTTAAACATGCGGTCACCCCTCCACTTT. As protein: CASSLNMRSPLHF.

The rearrangement joins TRBV15 to TRBJ1-2; D possibly corresponds to TRBD1 (6 bases). The CDR3 has 16 amino acids. Germline V gives CDR1 LNHNV, CDR2 YYDKDF (reference sequence). Trimming took 2 bases from V and 6 from J, leaving 19 bases between them. The chain's CDR3 is CATSRIPAGDHDGYTF. For the CDR3, the DNA is TGTGCCACCAGCAGAATTCCGGCAGGGGACCACGATGGCTACACCTTC.